This T cell receptor beta chain was identified in a study of T cell clusters in autoimmune cytopenias. TRB was amplified from about 270 ng of peripheral blood genomic DNA per sample. Germline CDR1 reads MNHEY; CDR2 reads SMNVEV (reference sequence). This CDR3 is 14 amino acids long. TRB rearrangements were amplified by touch-down multiplex PCR with mixed TRB-A/B primers. Reprocessing the multiplex PCR reads, TCRdb reports a single entry for every CDR3 protein and omits DNA. The repertoire table contains 6,800 or so distinct CDR3 sequences. These same data were also listed under a study on T cell repertoires in aging, cancer and after chemotherapy.

The chain has TRBV27 and TRBJ2-7; TCRdb lists TRBD1, though no DNA is available to test this call. Source material: peripheral blood. The receptor comes from a human donor in good health. CDR3 amino acids: CASSLLDSSYEQYF.